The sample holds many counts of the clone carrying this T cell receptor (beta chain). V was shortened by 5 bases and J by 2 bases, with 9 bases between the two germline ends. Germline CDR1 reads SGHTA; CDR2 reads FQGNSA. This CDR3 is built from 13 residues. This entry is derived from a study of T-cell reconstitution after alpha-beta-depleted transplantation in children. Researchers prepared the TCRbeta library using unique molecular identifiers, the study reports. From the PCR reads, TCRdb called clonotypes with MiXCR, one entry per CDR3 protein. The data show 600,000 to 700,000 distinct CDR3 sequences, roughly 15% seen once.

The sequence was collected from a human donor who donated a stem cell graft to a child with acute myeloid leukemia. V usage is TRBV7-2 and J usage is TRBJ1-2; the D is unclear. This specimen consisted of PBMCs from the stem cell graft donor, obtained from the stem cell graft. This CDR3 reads CASSLTRNYGYTF. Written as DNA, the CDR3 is TGTGCCAGCAGCCTTACACGGAACTATGGCTACACCTTC.